Shown below are 29 T cell receptor beta chains from a single sample sequenced in a study of cytomegalovirus exposure and HLA in healthy donors. In the PCR, 60 Vbeta and 13 Jbeta primers were used. Profiling relied on immunoSEQ multiplex PCR, and the TCRdb table lists in-frame clones only, not all of them. The data hold about 99,000 clones, with around three quarters observed a single time. Sequencing was carried out using PBMCs. The source is a man aged 50-60 years in good health and CMV-seropositive.

V and J are TRBV5-6 and TRBJ1-5; D remains unclear. The CDR3 totals 15 residues. In germline, CDR1 is SGHDT, CDR2 YYEEEE. With 4 bases removed from V and 1 base from J, the gap between germline ends came to 12 bases. The CDR3 spells CASSEAGRSNQPQHF. The CDR3 DNA is TGTGCCAGCAGCGAGGCGGGCAGGAGCAATCAGCCCCAGCATTTT.

The chain uses TRBV5-1 and TRBJ2-7; possible D gene TRBD1, 6 bases. The CDR3 totals 14 residues. V lost 4 bases and J 1 base, leaving 12 bases between the germline ends. In germline, CDR1 is SGHRS, CDR2 YFSETQ. This CDR3 is CASSALDSSYEQYF. The DNA of the CDR3 is TGCGCCAGCAGCGCCCTGGACAGTTCCTACGAGCAGTACTTC. Filled out from reference TRBV5-1 and TRBJ2-7, the complete variable domain reads KAGVTQTPRYLIKTRGQQVTLSCSPISGHRSVSWYQQTPGQGLQFLFEYFSETQRNKGNFPGRFSGRQFSNSRSEMNVSTLELGDSALYLCASSALDSSYEQYFGPGTRLTVT.

V gene TRBV4-1 combines with J gene TRBJ2-7; 7 nucleotides match TRBD2. The germline CDR1 and CDR2 sequences are MGHRA and YSYEKL. This CDR3 contains 13 residues. V lost 7 bases to trimming and J lost 1 base; unmatched junction nucleotides: 4. In DNA, the CDR3 is TGCGCCAGCAAGGGAGGGCCGTCCTACGAGCAGTACTTC. Protein sequence: CASKGGPSYEQYF.

The V gene is TRBV9, the J gene TRBJ2-5, with D uncertain. The closer fit of TRBJ2-7 to the DNA end suggests the J call may be wrong. Germline assignment: CDR1 SGDLS and CDR2 YYNGEE. This CDR3 spans 13 amino acids. CDR3 coding DNA: TGTGCCAGCAGCGTAGTAGCTTCGTACGAGCAGTACTTC. It yields the protein CASSVVASYEQYF.

V is TRBV4-1 and J is TRBJ1-5, with D unresolved. This CDR3 is built from 16 residues. V shed 0 bases and J shed 0 bases, with 9 bases lying between them. CDR1 is MGHRA, CDR2 YSYEKL, per germline. CDR3: CASSQDLSYSNQPQHF. The DNA of the CDR3 is TGCGCCAGCAGCCAAGATCTTTCCTATAGCAATCAGCCCCAGCATTTT.

This clone was picked up one time. The J gene is TRBJ1-1, the V gene TRBV5-4; 7 nucleotides align to TRBD1. CDR1 is SGHNT and CDR2 is YYREEE in the germline V gene (reference sequence). J was trimmed by 3 bases and V by 4 bases; bases with no gene match: 3. The CDR3 runs to 13 residues. Here the CDR3 DNA reads TGTGCCAGCAGCCCGGGACAGCACACTGAAGCTTTCTTT. It is translated as CASSPGQHTEAFF.

The chain couples TRBV7-6 to TRBJ1-6; 8 bases agree with TRBD1. The germline gives CDR1 SGHVS, CDR2 FNYEAQ. The junction had 5 bases not matched to a gene; V was cut back by 7 bases and J by 6 bases. The CDR3 loop spans 14 amino acids. The CDR3 sequence: CASTRDRGNSPLHF. CDR3 DNA sequence: TGTGCCAGCACCCGAGACAGGGGTAATTCACCCCTCCACTTT. The full variable domain, rest sourced from reference TRBV7-6 and TRBJ1-6, is GAGVSQSPRYKVTKRGQDVALRCDPISGHVSLYWYRQALGQGPEFLTYFNYEAQQDKSGLPNDRFSAERPEGSISTLTIQRTEQRDSAMYRCASTRDRGNSPLHFGNGTRLTVT.

This chain links TRBV7-9 with TRBJ2-3; TRBD2 agrees at 14 bases. Germline values: CDR1 SEHNR, CDR2 FQNEAQ (reference sequence). With V trimmed by 2 bases and J by 1 base, 5 bases remained unmatched. The length of the CDR3 is 18 residues. The DNA of the CDR3 is TGTGCCAGCAGCTTACGGAGACTAGCGGGAGGGCGCACAGATACGCAGTATTTT. Translation: CASSLRRLAGGRTDTQYF.

The chain combines TRBV28 with TRBJ2-6; 10 positions agree with TRBD1. Germline CDR1 is MDHEN and CDR2 is SYDVKM. There are 17 residues in the CDR3. The ends lost 5 bases at V and 4 bases at J; junction bases unmatched: 8. CDR3 DNA sequence: TGTGCCAGCAGTCCCCGGACAGGGGGAGAAGGGGCCAACGTCCTGACTTTC. This translates into CASSPRTGGEGANVLTF.

The rearrangement links TRBV6-1 to TRBJ2-7; D unclear. This CDR3 region has 13 residues. V was trimmed by 5 bases and J by 7 bases, leaving 15 bases between them. Looked up from germline, CDR1 is MNHNS and CDR2 is SASEGT. The CDR3 DNA is TGTGCCAGCAGTACCCTACTGCGGCCGGAGCAGTACTTC. Encoded protein: CASSTLLRPEQYF.

The chain employs TRBV9 and TRBJ2-5; weak D call: TRBD1 (6 bases). With 3 bases removed from V and 4 bases from J, the gap between germline ends came to 16 bases. CDR3 length equals 15 residues. The germline gives CDR1 SGDLS, CDR2 YYNGEE. The CDR3 region is CASSGGQDVRETQYF. CDR3 nucleotides: TGTGCCAGCAGCGGGGGGCAAGACGTTCGAGAGACCCAGTACTTC.

Turning to this clone: An end of the junction differs from the germline gene, which may be a read error. This rearrangement joins TRBV6-1 to TRBJ2-1, with D possibly matching TRBD1 (7 bases). This CDR3 spans 15 amino acids. The germline V gene encodes CDR1 MNHNS and CDR2 SASEGT. CDR3 DNA sequence: TGTGCCAGCAGTGAAGTTTGGCAGGGGGGCAATGGGCAGTTCTTC. Protein: CASSEVWQGGNGQFF.

The gene calls are TRBV6-6 and TRBJ2-3, with a weak D call TRBD2 (6 bases). Trimming took 6 bases from V and 5 from J, leaving 12 bases between them. The CDR3 has 13 amino acids. Germline-derived CDR1 and CDR2 are MNHNY and SVGAGI (reference sequence). The CDR3 DNA sequence: TGTGCCAGCAGCCCGACTAGGGAAGATACGCAGTATTTT. This translates into CASSPTREDTQYF.

The chain recombines TRBV4-2 with TRBJ2-5; perhaps TRBD1 as D (5 bases). Germline CDR1 and CDR2: LGHNA and YNFKEQ. The CDR3 has 13 residues. Trimming cost V 1 base and J 6 bases, with 9 bases left between them. The DNA of the CDR3 is TGTGCCAGCAGCCAAGTACAGGAGCAGACCCAGTACTTC. It yields the protein CASSQVQEQTQYF.

This clone was detected only once. This sequence joins TRBV29-1 and TRBJ2-7, with 9 bases that match TRBD2. The CDR3 consists of 14 residues. Trimming cost V 4 bases and J 5 bases; bases outside gene matches: 9. From germline, CDR1 is SQVTM and CDR2 ANQGSEA. The CDR3 region has the DNA TGCAGCGTTGTGCGGGTAGCGGGAGCCGACGAGCAGTACTTC. Protein product: CSVVRVAGADEQYF.

This clone turned up a few times. The chain is built from TRBV14 and TRBJ2-1, with 8 positions matching TRBD1. Unmatched junction bases numbered 9, after V lost 4 bases and J lost 1 base. This CDR3 has 17 residues. CDR1 is SGHDN, CDR2 FVKESK, per germline. DNA for the CDR3: TGTGCCAGCAGCCCACTCCCGGGACAGGTTTCCTACAATGAGCAGTTCTTC. It encodes CASSPLPGQVSYNEQFF.

The chain couples TRBV7-6 to TRBJ2-7; 8 bases agree with TRBD2. The length of the CDR3 is 16 residues. The V and J ends lost 5 bases and 6 bases, in that order; junction bases with no gene match: 15. CDR1 is SGHVS, CDR2 FNYEAQ, per germline. The CDR3 sequence is CASSQNGGGPVGEQYF. In DNA form, the CDR3 reads TGTGCCAGCAGCCAGAACGGGGGGGGACCTGTTGGCGAGCAGTACTTC.

This clone was detected only once. The V and J genes are TRBV2 and TRBJ2-3; TRBD2 matches at 11 bases. V shed 0 bases, J shed 5 bases, and the junction held 16 bases outside the gene matches. The CDR3 spans 20 residues. Germline V gene data show CDR1 as SNHLY and CDR2 as FYNNEI. The CDR3: CASSEARGTSGYTQEDTQYF. CDR3 coding DNA: TGTGCCAGCAGTGAAGCGCGAGGGACTAGCGGATACACACAGGAAGATACGCAGTATTTT. Drawing the rest from reference TRBV2 and TRBJ2-3, the complete variable domain is EPEVTQTPSHQVTQMGQEVILRCVPISNHLYFYWYRQILGQKVEFLVSFYNNEISEKSEIFDDQFSVERPDGSNFTLKIRSTKLEDSAMYFCASSEARGTSGYTQEDTQYFGPGTRLTVL.

This chain links TRBV5-1 with TRBJ2-5; possible D gene TRBD1, 6 bases. This CDR3 is 15 amino acids long. V was cut by 2 bases and J by 5 bases, with 16 bases left in between. CDR1 and CDR2 from the germline V gene are SGHRS and YFSETQ. The CDR3 region has the DNA TGCGCCAGCAGCTTAATGGTGGGGGCAGGGGAGACCCAGTACTTC. Amino acid sequence: CASSLMVGAGETQYF.

The chain links TRBV29-1 to TRBJ2-1; TRBD2 aligns across 8 bases. V lost 3 bases to trimming and J lost 5 bases; unmatched junction nucleotides: 9. Germline V gene data show CDR1 as SQVTM and CDR2 as ANQGSEA. The CDR3 sequence is 15 residues long. Here the CDR3 DNA reads TGCAGCGTTGAGGATCCCCGGACTAGCAACAATGAGCAGTTCTTC. Its translation: CSVEDPRTSNNEQFF.

This chain uses TRBV29-1 with TRBJ2-2; D not resolved. Germline loops: CDR1 SQVTM, CDR2 ANQGSEA. The CDR3 has 15 amino acids. The germline V and J ends were trimmed by 5 bases and 4 bases, with 17 bases remaining between them. CDR3 sequence (DNA): TGCAGCGTTTCTTTAGTCAGGTCACCCACCGGGGAGCTGTTTTTT. This translates into CSVSLVRSPTGELFF.

The chain recombines TRBV18 with TRBJ1-1; perhaps TRBD1 as D (6 bases). V was pared by 1 base and J by 0 bases, with 9 bases between. CDR1 is KGHSH, CDR2 LQKENI, per germline. This CDR3 is 15 amino acids long. DNA of the CDR3: TGTGCCAGCTCACCACGGACAGCGCTGAACACTGAAGCTTTCTTT. Translating it yields CASSPRTALNTEAFF. Full variable domain (rest looked up from reference TRBV18 and TRBJ1-1): NAGVMQNPRHLVRRRGQEARLRCSPMKGHSHVYWYRQLPEEGLKFMVYLQKENIIDESGMPKERFSAEFPKEGPSILRIQQVVRGDSAAYFCASSPRTALNTEAFFGQGTRLTVV.

The chain carries TRBV27 and TRBJ2-1; no clear D gene. Germline-derived CDR1 and CDR2 are MNHEY and SMNVEV (reference sequence). This CDR3 is built from 16 residues. V lost 7 bases and J 0 bases, leaving 16 bases between the germline ends. The CDR3 reads CASTTKRASSYNEQFF. The CDR3 DNA follows: TGTGCCAGCACCACAAAGCGAGCGAGCTCCTACAATGAGCAGTTCTTC.

The V call is TRBV5-6, the J call TRBJ2-2, with 11 bases matching TRBD1. With 3 bases clipped from V and 5 bases from J, the junction kept 3 bases outside the gene matches. The CDR3 contains 15 residues. The germline V gene has CDR1 SGHDT and CDR2 YYEEEE. The CDR3 region has the DNA TGTGCCAGCAGCTGGGACAGGGGGTTAACCGGGGAGCTGTTTTTT. Translation: CASSWDRGLTGELFF.

This chain connects TRBV4-2 to TRBJ2-3; tentative D call: TRBD1 (7 bases). Germline CDR1 LGHNA, CDR2 YNFKEQ. The germline V and J ends were trimmed by 5 bases and 3 bases, with 15 bases remaining between them. This CDR3 is 15 amino acids long. The CDR3 sequence: CASSARGTETDTQYF. CDR3 nucleotides: TGTGCCAGCAGCGCCCGGGGGACAGAAACAGATACGCAGTATTTT.

This clone was detected only a few times. The genes are TRBV29-1 and TRBJ1-1; 7 bases line up with TRBD1. The CDR3 is 14 residues long. After removal of 4 bases from V and 2 bases from J, the junction contained 7 bases not matched to a gene. Germline V gene data show CDR1 as SQVTM and CDR2 as ANQGSEA. The DNA of the CDR3 is TGCAGCGTTGTTGGGGACAGAGTAAACACTGAAGCTTTCTTT. This encodes CSVVGDRVNTEAFF.

The chain joins TRBV10-3 to TRBJ2-3; 10 positions agree with TRBD2. The CDR3 totals 15 residues. Per the germline V gene, CDR1 is ENHRY and CDR2 is SYGVKD. J lost 3 bases, V lost 8 bases, and 8 bases had no gene match. CDR3 protein: CAISGEAGGTDTQYF. The DNA of the CDR3 is TGTGCCATCTCAGGAGAAGCGGGAGGGACAGATACGCAGTATTTT.

The chain uses TRBV6-1 and TRBJ2-7, with D possibly TRBD1 on 5 matching bases. The CDR3 sequence is 13 residues long. Per germline, CDR1 MNHNS and CDR2 SASEGT. V lost 3 bases and J 6 bases, leaving 12 bases between the germline ends. The CDR3 reads CASSEAAQGEQYF. CDR3 nucleotides: TGTGCCAGCAGTGAGGCAGCTCAGGGCGAGCAGTACTTC.

The V gene is TRBV11-2, the J gene TRBJ2-1, with a weak D call TRBD1 (5 bases). The V and J ends lost 11 bases and 7 bases respectively, with 12 bases between them. CDR3 length equals 11 residues. The germline V gene has CDR1 SGHAT and CDR2 FQNNGV. The CDR3 region is CAVIRGNEQFF. The CDR3 bases are TGTGCCGTAATAAGGGGAAATGAGCAGTTCTTC.